This T cell receptor (beta chain) was identified during a study of blood T cell repertoires in COVID-19. The study recruited people aged roughly 18 to 89 years across about two dozen US areas. Recovery among Cohort 3 donors was established by two negative PCRs, clearance, or symptom resolution. CDR1 is SEHNR and CDR2 is FQNEAQ in the germline V gene (reference sequence). Trimming cost V 5 bases and J 4 bases; bases outside gene matches: 7. CDR3 length: 16 residues. Only in-frame clones appear in the TCRdb table, and some are missing; sequencing was by immunoSEQ multiplex PCR. There are roughly 300,000 clones in the sample; around 86% occur only once, and 10% lies in the top ten.

Sequences were obtained from PBMCs or T cells enriched from blood (not recorded which). This receptor was obtained from a woman between 18 and 29 years old who had recovered from COVID-19. The chain couples TRBV7-9 to TRBJ2-3, with 12 bases fitting TRBD2. The CDR3 region has the DNA TGTGCCAGCAGCCGTGGACTAGCGGGGTGGGCAGATACGCAGTATTTT. The encoded protein is CASSRGLAGWADTQYF.